This T cell receptor (beta chain) was obtained from a study of T cell changes during pregnancy in multiple sclerosis. Some clones are missing from TCRdb's copy, which holds only in-frame ones; the method was immunoSEQ multiplex PCR. The data contain approximately 61,000 clones, roughly 86% of them seen just once; the ten biggest clones take up more than 1.5%. The sequence derives from a female donor with multiple sclerosis, enrolled in a pregnancy study. This specimen consisted of peripheral blood, obtained in the first trimester of pregnancy.

CDR3 loop: CASSIDRGRHEQYF. In DNA form, the CDR3 reads TGTGCCAGTAGTATTGACAGGGGGCGGCACGAGCAGTACTTC. The rearrangement joins TRBV19 to TRBJ2-7; 10 bases are shared with TRBD1. Germline V gives CDR1 LNHDA, CDR2 SQIVND (reference sequence). The CDR3 loop spans 14 amino acids. Losses at the gene ends were 3 bases for V and 5 bases for J; bases not matched to a gene: 4.